The present TCR beta chain was sequenced within a study of CD8+ T cells in alopecia areata. Across the study: Treatment comprised oral tofacitinib, 5 to 10 mg twice daily, in treated patients. Overall study results and limits: On tofacitinib, scalp and blood still held many of the expanded lesional clones. Normal-skin resident alphabeta T cells also appear among scalp sample sequences.

Stated treatment: oral pan-JAK inhibitor, 5-10 mg twice daily. PBMCs yielded sorted CD4+ and CD8+ T cells. Only a few counts were recorded for this clone. Its antigen is unknown. TCR sequencing used cDNA made by reverse transcription of extracted RNA. The table came from immunoSEQ multiplex PCR; TCRdb's copy has only in-frame clones and leaves some out. The sample includes more than 150,000 clones, 60% to 70% of them seen just once. CDR1 is SGDLS, CDR2 YYNGEE, per germline. The CDR3 length is 12 residues. Trimming stripped 6 bases from V and 7 bases from J, with 13 bases between. The clonotype was recovered from a human donor with alopecia areata. The gene calls are TRBV9 and TRBJ1-2; D gene ambiguous. Sequences were derived from CD4+ T cells sorted from blood, sampled at week 4, from a patient treated with tofacitinib. The CDR3 DNA follows: TGTGCCAGCAACTCAGCCCCCTCTGGCTACACCTTC. Its protein is CASNSAPSGYTF.